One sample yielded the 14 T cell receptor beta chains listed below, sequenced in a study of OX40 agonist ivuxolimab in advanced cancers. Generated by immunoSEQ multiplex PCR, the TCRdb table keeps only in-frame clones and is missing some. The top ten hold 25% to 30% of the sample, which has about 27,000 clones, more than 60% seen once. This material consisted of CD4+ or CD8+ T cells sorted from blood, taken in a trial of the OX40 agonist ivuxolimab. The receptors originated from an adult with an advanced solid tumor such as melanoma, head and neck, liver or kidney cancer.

The CDR3: CASSYSRGPLNEQYF. The CDR3 DNA reads TGTGCCAGCAGTTACTCGCGTGGCCCTCTTAACGAGCAGTACTTC. The V and J genes are TRBV6-5 and TRBJ2-7, with D unclear. Trimming cost V 0 bases and J 5 bases, with 14 bases left between them. The CDR3 is 15 residues long. The germline gives CDR1 MNHEY, CDR2 SVGAGI.

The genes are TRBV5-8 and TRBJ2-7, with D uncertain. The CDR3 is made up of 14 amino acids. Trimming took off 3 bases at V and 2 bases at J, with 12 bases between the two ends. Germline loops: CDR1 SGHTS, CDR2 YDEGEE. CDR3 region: CASSYQVNTYEQYF. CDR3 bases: TGTGCCAGCAGCTATCAAGTGAATACCTACGAGCAGTACTTC.

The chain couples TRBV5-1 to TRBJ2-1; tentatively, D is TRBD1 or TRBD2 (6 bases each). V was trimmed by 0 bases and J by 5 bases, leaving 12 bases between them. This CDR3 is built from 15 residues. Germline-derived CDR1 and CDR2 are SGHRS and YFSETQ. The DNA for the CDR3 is TGCGCCAGCAGCTTGGACGGGGGCGGGGACAATGAGCAGTTCTTC. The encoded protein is CASSLDGGGDNEQFF.

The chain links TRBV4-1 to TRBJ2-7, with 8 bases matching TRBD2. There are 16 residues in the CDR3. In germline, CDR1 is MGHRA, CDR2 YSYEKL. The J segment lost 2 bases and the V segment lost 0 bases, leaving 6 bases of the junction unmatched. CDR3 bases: TGCGCCAGCAGCCAAGACCCAATTAGCGGGACCTACGAGCAGTACTTC. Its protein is CASSQDPISGTYEQYF.

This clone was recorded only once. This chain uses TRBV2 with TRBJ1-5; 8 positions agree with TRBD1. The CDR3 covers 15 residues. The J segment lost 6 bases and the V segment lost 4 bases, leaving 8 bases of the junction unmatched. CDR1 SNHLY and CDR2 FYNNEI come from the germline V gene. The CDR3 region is CASSGGQAKGQPQHF. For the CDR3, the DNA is TGTGCCAGCAGTGGGGGACAGGCAAAGGGTCAGCCCCAGCATTTT.

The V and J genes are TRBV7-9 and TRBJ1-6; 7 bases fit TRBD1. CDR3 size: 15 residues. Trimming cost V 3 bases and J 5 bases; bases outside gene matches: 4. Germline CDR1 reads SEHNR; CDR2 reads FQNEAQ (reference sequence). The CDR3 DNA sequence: TGTGCCAGCAGCTTTCCGGGACAGCATAATTCACCCCTCCACTTT. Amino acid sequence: CASSFPGQHNSPLHF.

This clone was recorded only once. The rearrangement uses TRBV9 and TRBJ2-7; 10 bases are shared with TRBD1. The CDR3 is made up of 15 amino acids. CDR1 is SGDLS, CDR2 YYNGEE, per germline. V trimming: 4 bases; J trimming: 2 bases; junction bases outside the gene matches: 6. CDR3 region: CASSNTGTGAYEQYF. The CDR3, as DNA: TGTGCCAGCAGCAATACCGGGACAGGGGCCTACGAGCAGTACTTC.

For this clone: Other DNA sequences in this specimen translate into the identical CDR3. CDR3 coding DNA: TGTGCCAGCAGCCTTCCCTACAATGAGCAGTTCTTC. Protein: CASSLPYNEQFF. The chain couples TRBV5-6 to TRBJ2-1; D is unresolved. V lost 4 bases and J lost 2, with 4 bases in between. CDR1 is SGHDT and CDR2 is YYEEEE in the germline V gene. The CDR3 has 12 amino acids.

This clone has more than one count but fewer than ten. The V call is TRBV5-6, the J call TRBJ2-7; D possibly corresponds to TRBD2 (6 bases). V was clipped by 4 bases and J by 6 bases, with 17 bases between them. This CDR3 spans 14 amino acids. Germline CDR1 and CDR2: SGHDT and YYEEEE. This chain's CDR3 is CASSLGGDLTEQYF. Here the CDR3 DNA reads TGTGCCAGCAGCCTCGGGGGTGACCTAACCGAGCAGTACTTC.

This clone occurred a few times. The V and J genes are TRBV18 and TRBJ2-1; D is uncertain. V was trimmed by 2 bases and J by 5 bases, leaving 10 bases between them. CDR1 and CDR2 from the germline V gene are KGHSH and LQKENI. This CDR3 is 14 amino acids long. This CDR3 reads CASSPNNADNEQFF. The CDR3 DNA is TGTGCCAGCTCACCAAATAATGCCGACAATGAGCAGTTCTTC.

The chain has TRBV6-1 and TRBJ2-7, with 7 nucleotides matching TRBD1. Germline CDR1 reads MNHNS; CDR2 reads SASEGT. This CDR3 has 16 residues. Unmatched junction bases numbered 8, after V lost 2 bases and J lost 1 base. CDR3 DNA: TGTGCCAGCAGTGAATCTTTGACAGGGTTTTCCTACGAGCAGTACTTC. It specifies CASSESLTGFSYEQYF.

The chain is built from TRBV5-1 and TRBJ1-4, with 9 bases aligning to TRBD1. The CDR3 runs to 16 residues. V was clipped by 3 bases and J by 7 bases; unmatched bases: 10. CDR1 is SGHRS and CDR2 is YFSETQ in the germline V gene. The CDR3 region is CASSSGQGYIAEKLFF. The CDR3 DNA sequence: TGCGCCAGCAGCTCGGGACAGGGTTATATTGCTGAAAAACTGTTTTTT.

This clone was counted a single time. In DNA form, the CDR3 reads TGCGCCAGCAGCGGAACAGGCTTTGGCACTGAAGCTTTCTTT. Translation: CASSGTGFGTEAFF. The J gene is TRBJ1-1, the V gene TRBV5-1; TRBD1 is a possible D gene (5 bases). This CDR3 has 14 amino acids. Trimming removed 4 bases at V and 4 bases at J, with 14 bases between. Germline loops: CDR1 SGHRS, CDR2 YFSETQ. The complete variable domain, with remaining parts taken from reference TRBV5-1 and TRBJ1-1, reads KAGVTQTPRYLIKTRGQQVTLSCSPISGHRSVSWYQQTPGQGLQFLFEYFSETQRNKGNFPGRFSGRQFSNSRSEMNVSTLELGDSALYLCASSGTGFGTEAFFGQGTRLTVV.

The chain's CDR3 is CASSQVRGYYEQYF. CDR3 DNA: TGTGCCAGCAGCCAAGTCAGGGGTTACTACGAGCAGTACTTC. This sequence joins TRBV14 and TRBJ2-7; D perhaps matches TRBD1 (6 bases). V lost 1 base and J 3 bases, leaving 10 bases between the germline ends. This CDR3 is 14 amino acids long. Germline CDR1 reads SGHDN; CDR2 reads FVKESK.